This TCR beta chain was observed in a study of T-cell memory formation after mild COVID-19 (dated by TCRdb to about 2021). Context from the whole study: TCR sequence clusters from the two donors were largely donor specific. In a couple of donors, T-cell clones that expanded and contracted after mild COVID-19 were followed by sequencing TCRalpha and TCRbeta repertoires longitudinally. Two young, previously healthy adult volunteers, one female and one male, were included in the cohort. Study-level results and caveats: The study covered only a couple of mild cases, and larger cohorts including severe cases with pre-infection samples were considered necessary. From day 15 to 85, contracting clones showed balanced CD4/CD8 phenotypes, whereas a second wave of clones that expanded from day 15 to 37 leaned towards CD4+. Some responding clones were detected in pre-infection memory, which suggested that pre-existing cross-reactive memory T cells had joined the SARS-CoV-2 response. The second-wave clones that peaked on day 37 were not confirmed to be SARS-CoV-2 specific. Contracting CD4+ clones were found mainly in CM and EM memory subsets, while CD8+ clones were enriched in EMRA.

There are a few counts of this clonotype. The antigen this receptor binds is unknown. No much larger clone exists at a distance of one base, and base qualities are not known. Trimming at the junction amounts to 0 bases on V and 2 bases on J, and the germline ends lie 10 bases apart. The CDR3 holds 15 amino acids from the cysteine to the phenylalanine. The DNA shown is the 45-base CDR3, in frame from base 1. CDR1 and CDR2, looked up from the germline V gene, are SGHRS and YFSETQ. Sequenced on an Illumina NovaSeq 6000. Using 5'RACE with constant-segment primers, TCRalpha and TCRbeta cDNA libraries were constructed, with sample barcodes and unique molecular identifiers added in the process. RNA was extracted from every sample with Trizol reagent. Libraries were amplified in two PCR steps, with a second sample barcode and Illumina TruSeq adapters added in the second step. Sequencing of libraries was performed on an Illumina NovaSeq with 2 x 150 bp paired-end reads. The authors' pipeline ran thus. Demultiplexing of reads and collapsing into UMI-guided consensus sequences were performed with migec v1.2.7. Using mixcr v2.1.11, UMI consensuses were aligned to TRA and TRB V and J templates and then assembled into clonotypes. A clonotype was counted as expanded or contracted only if both edgeR and NoisET called the change significant, with noise models trained on biological replicates. edgeR calls used a false discovery rate-adjusted p below 0.01 and a log2 fold-change threshold of 1. As an exploratory analysis of dynamics, max-normalized trajectories of the 1000 most abundant clonotypes were examined by PCA with hierarchical clustering. The CD4 or CD8 phenotype of responding clones was assigned using the separately sequenced CD4+ and CD8+ repertoires. TCRdb applied fastp at Q25 and MiXCR to the public reads, then kept only in-frame beta chains. Entries are consolidated by CDR3 protein sequence, retaining the most common genes and DNA. TCRdb's processing, not the study's, gives the V and J calls here. The sample has approximately 350,000 distinct CDR3 sequences on record, 28% of them singletons. Approximately 15% of the sample is in the top ten clones.

Ficoll-Paque density gradient centrifugation was the method used to isolate PBMCs. Sample: PBMCs or a T cell subset sorted from them (not recorded which). The chain employs TRBV5-1 and TRBJ2-3; tentative D gene TRBD2, with 5 bases matching. The origin of this receptor is an adult woman who had mild COVID-19 (a few samples of this study predate the infection). The sample titles of this study are shuffled in the database, so cell type and time point are left out; the donor was told from shared clones. The sequenced DNA: TGCGCCAGCAGCTTGGTGGCCCTAGCCACAGATACGCAGTATTTT. This codes for CASSLVALATDTQYF.